Many counts were recorded for the clone carrying this T cell receptor beta chain. Its cognate antigen is unknown. TCR beta CDR3 sequences were amplified from RNA transcripts. HTBI primers were the set used in a first-round RT-PCR of the TCR CDR3. Using its own MiXCR run on the multiplex PCR reads, TCRdb lists one record per CDR3 protein. The sample lists some 510,000 distinct CDR3 sequences; less than 25% were seen once. This record comes from a study of T cells in Graves' hyperthyroidism and ophthalmopathy. About the study: Specimen type is peripheral blood, collected at initial diagnosis prior to any treatment.

Whole-study results and caveats: Ophthalmopathy and stable hyperthyroidism were told apart by a 13 V-J model. The majority of expanded thyroid clonotypes above 0.001 also appeared in blood.

What was sequenced was blood. This receptor was taken from a young man with Graves' hyperthyroidism.

The CDR3 DNA reads as TGTGCCAGCAGCCCGGGACCTAGCTCTGGAAACACCATATATTTT. It is translated as CASSPGPSSGNTIYF. The chain is built from TRBV13 and TRBJ1-3, with D possibly being TRBD1 (5 bases). Trimming shortened V by 5 bases and J by 0 bases, and 11 bases separated the two germline ends. Germline CDR1 reads PRHDT; CDR2 reads FYEKMQ (reference sequence). CDR3 length: 15 amino acids.